This paragraph reports one T cell receptor beta chain. CDR3 length equals 15 residues. Trimming left V 1 base short and J 4 bases short, with 13 bases between. Germline CDR1 reads LNHNV; CDR2 reads YYDKDF (reference sequence). The sample comes from a study of shared clonotypes between healthy human individuals. The naive CD8 fraction comprised CD45RO-negative cells positively selected for CCR7 and excluded terminally differentiated effector memory CD45RA+ cells. Assay runs were performed at deep level. Profiled with immunoSEQ multiplex PCR; TCRdb holds only in-frame clones, not every one. Of about 590,000 clones listed, about 95% are singletons.

This TCR derives from a woman between 25 and 40 years old in good health. Sequencing was performed on naive CD8+ T cells sorted from blood. The V gene is TRBV15, the J gene TRBJ2-5; D might be TRBD2 (5 bases). CDR3 region: CATSRVLLASETQYF. DNA for the CDR3: TGTGCCACCAGCAGAGTTCTCCTAGCCTCAGAGACCCAGTACTTC.